This TCR beta chain was retrieved from a study of cytomegalovirus exposure and HLA in healthy donors. For the study at large: According to later analysis, the same platform produced the approximately 130 validation and several hundred first-cohort repertoires.

Profiled with immunoSEQ multiplex PCR; TCRdb holds only in-frame clones, not every one. The sample lists a few hundred thousand clones, 86% occurring once. From germline, CDR1 is SNHLY and CDR2 FYNNEI. This CDR3 comprises 15 residues. The V segment lost 6 bases and the J segment 6 bases; nucleotides outside the gene matches: 7. Note on this clone: As yet, its antigen is unknown.

Study results and limitations: The tendency of first-cohort TCR clusters to co-occur in the 120 or so validation repertoires emerged from a later analysis. The study labeled 164 TCR beta chains cytomegalovirus-associated.

This sequence was found in a woman younger than 30 in good health and CMV-seronegative. Sequenced sample: PBMCs. The chain carries TRBV2 and TRBJ2-1, with 11 bases aligning to TRBD2. The CDR3 spells CASRALAGVGNEQFF. CDR3 nucleotide sequence: TGTGCCAGCAGGGCACTAGCGGGAGTCGGCAATGAGCAGTTCTTC.